Listed below are T cell receptor beta chains from one sample, sequenced in a study of cytomegalovirus exposure and HLA in healthy donors. Profiled with immunoSEQ multiplex PCR; TCRdb holds only in-frame clones, not every one. The table lists more than 95,000 clones, around 80% of them singletons, with approximately 2% in the top ten. The specimen sequenced was PBMCs. Receptors originate from a woman aged 40 to 50 in good health and CMV-seronegative. Both conserved end residues are part of each CDR3. The order of the fields is D gene, clone size, J gene, V gene, CDR3 DNA, CDR3 protein. The D gene is left open where the match is weak. Size tells how often a clone was seen (once, few, many) or the class of an expanded clone, and some rows leave it out.

.	.	TRBJ2-7	TRBV7-2	TGTGCCAGCAGCCCCCATCTAGTCGGCGAGCAGTACTTC	CASSPHLVGEQYF
.	.	TRBJ1-1	TRBV2	TGTGCCAGCAGTGTTGGACACCAGAACACTGAAGCTTTCTTT	CASSVGHQNTEAFF
.	few	TRBJ1-1	TRBV7-2	TGTGCCAGCAGCCCCTCCTCTGCGAGGAAGGCCACTGAAGCTTTCTTT	CASSPSSARKATEAFF
TRBD2	.	TRBJ2-1	TRBV5-1	TGCGCCAGCAGCTTAAAGGGACTAGCGGGAGAGCGTGAGCAGTTCTTC	CASSLKGLAGEREQFF
.	.	TRBJ1-1	TRBV5-8	TGTGCCAGCAGCTTGGTAGGACAGCTGAACACTGAAGCTTTCTTT	CASSLVGQLNTEAFF
.	.	TRBJ2-7	TRBV15	TGTGCCACCAGCAGGGTTGGCGGTTCTAACTCCTACGAGCAGTACTTC	CATSRVGGSNSYEQYF
TRBD2	.	TRBJ2-1	TRBV27	TGTGCCAGCACCAAATTTAGCGGGAGAGGACCCTCCTACAATGAGCAGTTCTTC	CASTKFSGRGPSYNEQFF
TRBD2	.	TRBJ2-5	TRBV7-3	TGTGCCAGCAGCCCCTCTCTGCGGGAGAGGGAGACCCAGTACTTC	CASSPSLRERETQYF
.	.	TRBJ2-3	TRBV10-3	TGTGCCACCAGCCCCGGGGGGCCAAGGGACACAGATACGCAGTATTTT	CATSPGGPRDTDTQYF
TRBD1	.	TRBJ2-7	TRBV6-1	TGTGCCAGCATGGGAACCGGGACAGGGCACTACGAGCAGTACTTC	CASMGTGTGHYEQYF
.	few	TRBJ2-7	TRBV10-3	TGTGCCATCGGACAGTTGACCTACGAGCAGTACTTC	CAIGQLTYEQYF
TRBD2	few	TRBJ2-7	TRBV28	TGTGCCAGCAGTTCCCCTAGCGGGAGGGCCTACGAGCAGTACTTC	CASSSPSGRAYEQYF
.	.	TRBJ1-1	TRBV4-3	TGCGCCAGCAGCCAACTTGCCTCAGGGGACACTGAAGCTTTCTTT	CASSQLASGDTEAFF
.	.	TRBJ2-1	TRBV7-3	TGTGCCAGCAGCTCCCGCAGACCAGGGGCGGGAGTGGGGCAGAAAGGTGAGCAGTTCTTC	CASSSRRPGAGVGQKGEQFF
.	.	TRBJ2-7	TRBV15	TGTGCCACCCAGCGATCCCGGAACTCCTACGAGCAGTACTTC	CATQRSRNSYEQYF
.	.	TRBJ2-2	TRBV5-1	TGCGCCAGCAGCCTGGGGGAGCTAACCGGGGAGCTGTTTTTT	CASSLGELTGELFF